What follows are 7 T cell receptor beta chains derived from one specimen sequenced in a study of shared clonotypes between healthy human individuals. Assay used: immunoSEQ multiplex PCR; TCRdb lists only in-frame clones, some missing. This sample yields some 2,500,000 clones, of which more than 85% are seen a single time; 0.36% belongs to the top ten. Input material: naive CD4+ T cells from PBMCs. As for subset: CD45RA+ positively selected. Receptor source: a man aged 18-30 years in good health. Some clones in this sample may be carry-over from other donors' samples.

The rearrangement uses TRBV10-3 and TRBJ2-5, with 7 bases identical to TRBD2. J gave up 5 bases and V 6 bases, and 9 bases lay outside the gene matches. Germline V CDR1 and CDR2: ENHRY, SYGVKD. This CDR3 spans 14 amino acids. CDR3 bases: TGTGCCATCAGGGGGGGGGACCTAGCGGAGACCCAGTACTTC. Encoded protein: CAIRGGDLAETQYF.

The rearrangement uses TRBV27 and TRBJ1-2; no clear D gene. The ends were cut back, 6 bases at V and 2 bases at J, with 7 bases in the middle. Germline values: CDR1 MNHEY, CDR2 SMNVEV (reference sequence). This CDR3 has 12 residues. DNA for the CDR3: TGTGCCAGCAGATCAGAAAACTATGGCTACACCTTC. This encodes CASRSENYGYTF.

With respect to this clone: The same CDR3 can be traced to other DNA sequences in this sample. The rearrangement uses TRBV5-1 and TRBJ2-7, with 8 bases lining up with TRBD2. CDR3 length: 14 amino acids. Trimming at V came to 2 bases and at J to 2 bases, leaving 3 bases not matched to a gene. The germline V gene encodes CDR1 SGHRS and CDR2 YFSETQ. CDR3 loop: CASSLSLAAYEQYF. For the CDR3, the DNA is TGCGCCAGCAGCTTATCACTAGCGGCCTACGAGCAGTACTTC. Together with reference TRBV5-1 and TRBJ2-7, the CDR3 gives the full variable domain: KAGVTQTPRYLIKTRGQQVTLSCSPISGHRSVSWYQQTPGQGLQFLFEYFSETQRNKGNFPGRFSGRQFSNSRSEMNVSTLELGDSALYLCASSLSLAAYEQYFGPGTRLTVT.

The chain combines TRBV11-2 with TRBJ1-4; D may be TRBD1 (5 bases). This CDR3 is 16 amino acids long. V lost 5 bases and J lost 8, with 21 bases in between. Germline V gene lookup returns CDR1 SGHAT and CDR2 FQNNGV. As DNA, the CDR3 is TGTGCCAGCAGCCCCGTCATACGGGGGGATACGGAAAAACTGTTTTTT. This translates into CASSPVIRGDTEKLFF.

This clone was observed a single time. Other DNA sequences of this sample code for an identical CDR3. V gene TRBV29-1 combines with J gene TRBJ1-4; D is undetermined. Germline V CDR1 and CDR2: SQVTM, ANQGSEA. This CDR3 contains 13 residues. Trimming left V 4 bases short and J 3 bases short, with 9 bases between. CDR3 residues: CSVGGRANEKLFF. The CDR3 region has the DNA TGCAGCGTTGGGGGTCGGGCTAATGAAAAACTGTTTTTT. The full variable domain, with the rest looked up from reference TRBV29-1 and TRBJ1-4, is SAVISQKPSRDICQRGTSLTIQCQVDSQVTMMFWYRQQPGQSLTLIATANQGSEATYESGFVIDKFPISRPNLTFSTLTVSNMSPEDSSIYLCSVGGRANEKLFFGSGTQLSVL.

This rearrangement joins TRBV5-1 to TRBJ2-2; TRBD1 or TRBD2 may be the D gene (5 bases each). V was shortened by 4 bases and J by 5 bases, with 15 bases between the two germline ends. CDR3 length equals 15 residues. Germline V gene sequence: CDR1 SGHRS, CDR2 YFSETQ. The CDR3 loop is CASSATAGTTGELFF. CDR3 bases: TGCGCCAGCAGCGCAACCGCAGGGACGACCGGGGAGCTGTTTTTT.

This clone was observed a handful of times. The sample carries other DNA sequences with the same CDR3. This rearrangement joins TRBV18 to TRBJ1-1; no definite D call. Germline CDR1 and CDR2: KGHSH and LQKENI. The CDR3 is 13 amino acids. V was cut by 3 bases and J by 3 bases, with 8 bases left in between. CDR3 residues: CASSPIRDTEAFF. As DNA, the CDR3 is TGTGCCAGCTCACCCATTAGGGACACTGAAGCTTTCTTT.